These T cell receptor beta chains were read from a single sample in a study of cytomegalovirus exposure and HLA in healthy donors. Profiled with immunoSEQ multiplex PCR; TCRdb holds only in-frame clones, not every one. The sample records 74,000 or so clones, 77% being singletons. The specimen was PBMCs. The receptors come from a man between 45 and 60 years old in good health and CMV-seropositive. Both conserved end residues are part of each CDR3. Each record gives: D gene, V gene, J gene, clone size, CDR3 DNA, CDR3 protein. The D gene is left open where the match is weak. Clone size appears in some rows only: once, few, many, or a class for an expanded clone.

TRBD2	TRBV5-1	TRBJ2-1	-	TGCGCCAGCAGCTTGGAGGGCGGGAGGAGGTCCTACAATGAGCAGTTCTTC	CASSLEGGRRSYNEQFF
-	TRBV19	TRBJ2-7	few	TGTGCCAGTAGTATTTTCGGCGAGCAGTACTTC	CASSIFGEQYF
-	TRBV7-2	TRBJ2-7	-	TGTGCCAGCAGCTTAGTCGACACCCAGAGCTCCTACGAGCAGTACTTC	CASSLVDTQSSYEQYF
-	TRBV30	TRBJ1-1	-	TGTGCCTGGAGCCCCGGGGGGGTCACTGAAGCTTTCTTT	CAWSPGGVTEAFF
TRBD1	TRBV4-2	TRBJ1-2	-	TGTGCCAGCAGGGAGGCGCAGGGGGGCGGTGGCGGCTACACCTTC	CASREAQGGGGGYTF
TRBD2	TRBV18	TRBJ2-1	-	TGTGCCAGCTCTCCTGGGACTAGCGGGAGGAATGAGCAGTTCTTC	CASSPGTSGRNEQFF
TRBD1	TRBV7-2	TRBJ1-2	-	TGTGCCAGCAGCTTCGGACAGGTTGGTGGCTACACCTTC	CASSFGQVGGYTF
TRBD1	TRBV7-2	TRBJ2-1	once	TGTGCCAGCAGCCCTACCGGGACAGGGGCCTACAATGAGCAGTTCTTC	CASSPTGTGAYNEQFF
TRBD2	TRBV30	TRBJ2-7	-	TGTGCCTGGAGTGTCTGGACTAGCGGGCTCAGCTCCTACGAGCAGTACTTC	CAWSVWTSGLSSYEQYF
TRBD2	TRBV7-2	TRBJ2-2	-	TGTGCCAGCAGCTTATCTAGCGGGGCCGGGGAGCTGTTTTTT	CASSLSSGAGELFF
TRBD2	TRBV7-2	TRBJ2-1	few	TGTGCCAGCAGCCTGAGCGGGGGCTCCTACAATGAGCAGTTCTTC	CASSLSGGSYNEQFF
TRBD1	TRBV6-6	TRBJ1-4	-	TGTGCCAGCAGTTACGGGACAGGGGCAACTAATGAAAAACTGTTTTTT	CASSYGTGATNEKLFF
TRBD2	TRBV6-5	TRBJ2-3	-	TGTGCCAGCAGTGTACTAGGGACTACTGGGGATACGCAGTATTTT	CASSVLGTTGDTQYF
TRBD1	TRBV6-5	TRBJ2-7	-	TGTGCCAGCAGTTTGGGGACAGGGCATTACGAGCAGTACTTC	CASSLGTGHYEQYF
TRBD2	TRBV4-2	TRBJ2-1	-	TGTGCCAGCAGCCAGGTGACTAGCGGGAACTCCTACAATGAGCAGTTCTTC	CASSQVTSGNSYNEQFF
-	TRBV2	TRBJ1-5	-	TGTGCCAGCAGTGAAGCGCTTTTAGCCATAGAGAGCAATCAGCCCCAGCATTTT	CASSEALLAIESNQPQHF
-	TRBV5-5	TRBJ1-3	-	TGTGCCAGCAGCTTGCAGGCTTACTCTGGAAACACCATATATTTT	CASSLQAYSGNTIYF
-	TRBV7-3	TRBJ2-7	-	TGTGCCAGCAGCTTAAATGCAGGGAATCTCTACGAGCAGTACTTC	CASSLNAGNLYEQYF
-	TRBV4-2	TRBJ1-5	few	TGTGCCAGCAGCCAAGATAATACGGCGGGTCAGCCCCAGCATTTT	CASSQDNTAGQPQHF
TRBD1	TRBV10-3	TRBJ2-1	-	TGTGCCACCACAGGGGTGGAGTACAATGAGCAGTTCTTC	CATTGVEYNEQFF
-	TRBV10-3	TRBJ2-1	-	TGTGCCATCAGTGAGTCCGTAGTCAATGAGCAGTTCTTC	CAISESVVNEQFF
TRBD2	TRBV11-2	TRBJ2-7	-	TGTGCCAGCAGCTTAGATTGGGAGGGCGGAGACTACGAGCAGTACTTC	CASSLDWEGGDYEQYF
-	TRBV7-3	TRBJ2-2	-	TGTGCCAGCAGCCAGGGGGGACCCAGGGAGCTGTTTTTT	CASSQGGPRELFF
-	TRBV9	TRBJ2-2	-	TGTGCCAGCAGCGTAGCCGGCCCGGGGGCCGGGGAGCTGTTTTTT	CASSVAGPGAGELFF
-	TRBV18	TRBJ2-5	-	TGTGCCAGCTCACCGAGGTCGGCTGAGACCCAGTACTTC	CASSPRSAETQYF
TRBD1	TRBV27	TRBJ2-5	-	TGTGCCAGCAGTCTGGCCCCGGGACAGGGGTTTGAGACCCAGTACTTC	CASSLAPGQGFETQYF
-	TRBV5-4	TRBJ2-6	-	TGTGCCAGCAGCACAGGAATCTCTGGGGCCAACGGCCTGACTTTC	CASSTGISGANGLTF
-	TRBV6-5	TRBJ1-2	few	TGTGCCAGCAAGCGGGTAGGGACGGACTATGGCTACACCTTC	CASKRVGTDYGYTF
TRBD1	TRBV5-1	TRBJ1-4	-	TGCGCCAGCAGCTTGGGTTCCAGGACAGGGTCTGGTGAAAAACTGTTTTTT	CASSLGSRTGSGEKLFF
-	TRBV18	TRBJ1-2	few	TGTGCCAGCTCACCACCGACAGGAGATAACTATGGCTACACCTTC	CASSPPTGDNYGYTF
-	TRBV13	TRBJ2-5	-	TGTGCCAGCAGCTTAGGGGGACACTCCTACCAAGAGACCCAGTACTTC	CASSLGGHSYQETQYF
TRBD1	TRBV29-1	TRBJ2-7	-	TGCAGCCGCCCAGGGGGCGAGCAGTACTTC	CSRPGGEQYF
-	TRBV27	TRBJ1-6	-	TGTGCCAGCAGTTTGCCCGACAGGCTTTCACCCCTCCACTTT	CASSLPDRLSPLHF
-	TRBV9	TRBJ2-3	-	TGTGCCAGCAGCGTAGGGGAGTCCCCGTATACGCAGTATTTT	CASSVGESPYTQYF
TRBD2	TRBV7-6	TRBJ2-1	once	TGTGCCAGCAGCTTGCTAGCGGGAGCATGGAATGAGCAGTTCTTC	CASSLLAGAWNEQFF
TRBD1	TRBV19	TRBJ2-3	-	TGTGCCAGTAGTCCTCCGGGACAGGGTTCTACGCAGTATTTT	CASSPPGQGSTQYF